This entry lists 2 T cell receptor beta chains sequenced from one sample in a study of T cell responses to AZD1222 COVID-19 vaccine. Repertoires were generated with immunoSEQ multiplex PCR, while TCRdb's copy carries only in-frame clones and drops some. The sample includes around 140,000 clones, 80% to 90% of them seen just once. This sample comprised peripheral blood, obtained on day 0 of AZD1222 vaccination. These receptors were obtained from an adult in good health.

V and J are TRBV11-3 and TRBJ2-5; D may be TRBD1 (8 bases). With 5 bases removed from V and 5 bases from J, the gap between germline ends came to 24 bases. The CDR3 extends over 17 amino acids. Looked up from germline, CDR1 is SGHNT and CDR2 is YENEEA. CDR3 sequence (DNA): TGTGCCAGCAGCCTCGGAGCGGGACAGGCCAGTTGGGAGACCCAGTACTTC. Translated: CASSLGAGQASWETQYF.

The CDR3 loop reads CASSVGGSGNTIYF. DNA for the CDR3: TGTGCCAGCTCCGTGGGGGGTTCTGGAAACACCATATATTTT. The V call is TRBV28, the J call TRBJ1-3; a weak D match, TRBD1 (5 bases). Trimming took 8 bases from V and 1 from J, leaving 12 bases between them. The germline CDR1 and CDR2 sequences are MDHEN and SYDVKM. The length of the CDR3 is 14 residues.